The 5 T cell receptor beta chains given below trace back to one sample, sequenced in a study of blood T cells in healthy people across ages. Primed by a sample-barcoded 5' primer and a J-beta primer mix, a second PCR proceeded for roughly 7 to 12 cycles. TCRdb re-derived calls from the 5' RACE reads in MiXCR, one entry per CDR3 protein. The sample carries under 800,000 distinct CDR3 sequences, around 20% recorded once. Material: blood. The receptor source for this set is a man aged 65 to 85 in good health.

To note about this clonotype: Germline and junction disagree at one end, which may indicate a read error. The V and J genes are TRBV10-3 and TRBJ1-1; D gene ambiguous. The length of the CDR3 is 16 residues. The germline V gene has CDR1 ENHRY and CDR2 SYGVKD. CDR3 in amino acids: CAISEPLSVGSTGAFF. The CDR3 DNA reads as TGTGCCATCAGTGAGCCTCTGTCTGTGGGAAGCACTGGAGCTTTCTTT.

This clonotype has only a few counts. V gene TRBV28 combines with J gene TRBJ2-5, with 7 bases that match TRBD1. J was trimmed by 3 bases and V by 4 bases; bases with no gene match: 5. The CDR3 loop spans 14 amino acids. The germline gives CDR1 MDHEN, CDR2 SYDVKM. CDR3 nucleotide sequence: TGTGCCAGCAGTTCTCCGGACAGGAAAGAGACCCAGTACTTC. Translating it yields CASSSPDRKETQYF.

This clonotype was found many times. The J gene is TRBJ2-5, the V gene TRBV20-1; possibly TRBD1 for D (5 bases). The V gene lost 6 bases and the J gene lost 0 bases, with 11 bases spanning the gap. CDR3 length: 13 amino acids. Germline lookup yields CDR1 DFQATT and CDR2 SNEGSKA (reference sequence). The CDR3 sequence is CSALGRYQETQYF. The CDR3 DNA follows: TGCAGTGCCTTGGGGCGGTACCAAGAGACCCAGTACTTC.

V is TRBV28 and J is TRBJ2-3, with D perhaps being TRBD1 or TRBD2 (6 bases each). CDR1 and CDR2 (germline): MDHEN, SYDVKM. V lost 5 bases and J 0 bases, leaving 15 bases between the germline ends. The CDR3 sequence is 16 residues long. CDR3 protein: CASSRERGTSTDTQYF. As DNA, the CDR3 is TGTGCCAGCAGTAGGGAAAGGGGGACTAGCACAGATACGCAGTATTTT.

V is TRBV2 and J is TRBJ2-5; D tentatively reads TRBD1 or TRBD2 (5 bases each). Germline V lookup: CDR1 SNHLY, CDR2 FYNNEI. The CDR3 contains 14 residues. V dropped 7 bases and J dropped 5 bases, with 17 bases sitting between them. CDR3 coding DNA: TGTGCCAGCAAGCCTGGGGGAGTTGGGGAGACCCAGTACTTC. Translation gives CASKPGGVGETQYF.